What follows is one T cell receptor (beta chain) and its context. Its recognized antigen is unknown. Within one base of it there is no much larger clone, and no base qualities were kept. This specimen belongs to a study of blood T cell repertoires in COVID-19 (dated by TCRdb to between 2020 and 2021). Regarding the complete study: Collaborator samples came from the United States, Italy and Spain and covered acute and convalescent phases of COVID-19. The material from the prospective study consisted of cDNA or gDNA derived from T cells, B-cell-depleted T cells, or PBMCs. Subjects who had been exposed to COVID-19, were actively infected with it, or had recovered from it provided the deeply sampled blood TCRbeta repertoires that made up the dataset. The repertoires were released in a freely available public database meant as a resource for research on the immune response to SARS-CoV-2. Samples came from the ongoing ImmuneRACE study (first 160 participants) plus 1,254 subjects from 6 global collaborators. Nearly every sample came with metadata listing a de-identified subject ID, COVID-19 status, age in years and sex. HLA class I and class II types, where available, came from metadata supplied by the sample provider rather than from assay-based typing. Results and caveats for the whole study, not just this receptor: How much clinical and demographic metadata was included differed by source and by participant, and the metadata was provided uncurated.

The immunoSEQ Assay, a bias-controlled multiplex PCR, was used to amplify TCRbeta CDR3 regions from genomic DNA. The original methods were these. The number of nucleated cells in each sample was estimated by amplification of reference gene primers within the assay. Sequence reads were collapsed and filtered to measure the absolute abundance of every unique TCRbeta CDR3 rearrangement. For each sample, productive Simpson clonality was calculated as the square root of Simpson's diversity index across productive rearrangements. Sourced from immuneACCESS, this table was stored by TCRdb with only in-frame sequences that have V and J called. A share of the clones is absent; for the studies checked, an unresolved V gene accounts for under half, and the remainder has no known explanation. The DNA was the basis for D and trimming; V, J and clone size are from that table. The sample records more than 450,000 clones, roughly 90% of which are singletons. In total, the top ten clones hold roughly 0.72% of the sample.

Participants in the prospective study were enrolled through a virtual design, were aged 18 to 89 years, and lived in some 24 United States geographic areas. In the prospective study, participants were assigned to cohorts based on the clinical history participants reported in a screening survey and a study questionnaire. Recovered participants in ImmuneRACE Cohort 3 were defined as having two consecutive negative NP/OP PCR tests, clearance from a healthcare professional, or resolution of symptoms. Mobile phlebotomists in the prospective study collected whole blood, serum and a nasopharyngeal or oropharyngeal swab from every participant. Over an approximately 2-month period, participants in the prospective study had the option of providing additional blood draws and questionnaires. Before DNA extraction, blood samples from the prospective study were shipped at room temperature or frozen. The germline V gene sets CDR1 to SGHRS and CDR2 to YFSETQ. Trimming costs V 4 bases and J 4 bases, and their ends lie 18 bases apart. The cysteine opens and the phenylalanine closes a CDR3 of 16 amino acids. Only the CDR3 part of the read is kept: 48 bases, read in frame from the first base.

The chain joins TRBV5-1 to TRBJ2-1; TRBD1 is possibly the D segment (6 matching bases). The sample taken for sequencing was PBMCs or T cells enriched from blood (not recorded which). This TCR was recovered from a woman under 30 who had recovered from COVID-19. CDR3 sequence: CASSMWGTNTYNEQFF. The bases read TGCGCCAGCAGCATGTGGGGGACAAATACTTACAATGAGCAGTTCTTC.